This paragraph covers one TCR beta chain sequence. Its specificity is unknown. The sample belongs to a study of T cell repertoires in cytomegalovirus infection. Whole-study context: Both a matching HLA type and CMV infection were indicated by public TCR beta signatures.

Per the germline V gene, CDR1 is SGHDT and CDR2 is YYEEEE. The CDR3 consists of 13 residues. V dropped 1 base and J dropped 8 bases, with 12 bases sitting between them. The study's findings and limits: The cumulative frequency of public TCR beta families identified carriers of CMV plus the relevant HLA. It was HLA-C-restricted CMV-specific TCR beta clonotypes that dominated the response ex vivo.

TCRdb used MiXCR to reprocess the reads, holding one entry per CDR3 protein. This sample yields about 530,000 distinct CDR3 sequences, of which around 27% are seen a single time; under 15% belongs to the top ten. The V gene is TRBV5-6, the J gene TRBJ1-1; TRBD1 might be the D (5 bases). Material for sequencing was PBMCs. This TCR was sampled from a human donor in good health (CMV status not recorded). Some clones in this sample may be carry-over from other donors' samples. The CDR3 nucleotides are TGTGCCAGCAGCTTGAAAGTAGCAGGGGAAGCTTTCTTT. Residues: CASSLKVAGEAFF. The full variable domain, its missing parts supplied by reference TRBV5-6 and TRBJ1-1, is DAGVTQSPTHLIKTRGQQVTLRCSPKSGHDTVSWYQQALGQGPQFIFQYYEEEERQRGNFPDRFSGHQFPNYSSELNVNALLLGDSALYLCASSLKVAGEAFFGQGTRLTVV.